A selection of T cell receptor beta chains follows, all from one sample in a study of T-cell memory formation after mild COVID-19. Using its own MiXCR run on the 5' RACE reads, TCRdb lists one record per CDR3 protein. Counted here are about 200,000 distinct CDR3 sequences, around 16% occurring once; the ten biggest clones make up 2% to 2.5%. The sequenced material came from PBMCs or a T cell subset sorted from them (not recorded which). Receptors originate from an adult woman who had mild COVID-19 (a few samples of this study predate the infection). Cell type and time point are not known. CDR3s include the opening cysteine and the closing phenylalanine or tryptophan. D genes are given only for firm matches. Clone size is given for some rows only: seen once, a few or many times, or a class if the clone is expanded.

>TRBD1|TRBJ2-2|TRBV5-1|few
CASSYVGTGDTGELFF
TGCGCCAGCAGCTACGTCGGTACAGGGGACACCGGGGAGCTGTTTTTT
>NA|TRBJ1-3|TRBV12-3/TRBV12-4|NA
CASRLTGSGNTIYF
TGTGCCAGCAGACTTACAGGTTCCGGAAACACCATATATTTT
>NA|TRBJ2-1|TRBV27|few
CASSQGSRVNEQFF
TGTGCCAGCAGTCAGGGGAGTAGAGTCAATGAGCAGTTCTTC
>NA|TRBJ2-5|TRBV6-2/TRBV6-3|many
CASSRRRETQYF
TGTGCCAGCAGCCGCAGGCGCGAGACCCAGTACTTC
>TRBD2|TRBJ2-7|TRBV30|NA
CAWSAPTSGSRSYEQYF
TGTGCCTGGAGTGCCCCGACTAGCGGGAGCCGCTCCTACGAGCAGTACTTC
>TRBD2|TRBJ2-1|TRBV24-1|few
CATSDPSLTSGSSYYNEQFF
TGTGCCACCAGTGACCCCTCCCTGACTAGCGGGAGTTCGTACTACAATGAGCAGTTCTTC
>NA|TRBJ2-6|TRBV15|NA
CATSGRAGTPSGANVLTF
TGTGCCACCAGCGGCCGTGCAGGAACCCCCTCTGGGGCCAACGTCCTGACTTTC
>TRBD1|TRBJ2-6|TRBV7-2|few
CASSRDRGAGANVLTF
TGTGCCAGCAGCCGAGACAGGGGAGCTGGGGCCAACGTCCTGACTTTC
>NA|TRBJ2-7|TRBV7-6|NA
CASSFRSMEGQSYEQYF
TGTGCCAGCAGCTTCAGATCGATGGAGGGACAATCCTACGAGCAGTACTTC
>TRBD2|TRBJ2-5|TRBV11-2|few
CASSRGGLATQETQYF
TGTGCCAGCAGCCGGGGAGGACTAGCCACCCAAGAGACCCAGTACTTC
>NA|TRBJ2-7|TRBV5-1|NA
CASSIGQLSEQYF
TGCGCCAGCAGCATAGGACAGCTATCGGAGCAGTACTTC
>TRBD2|TRBJ2-5|TRBV7-2|NA
CASSLAPPSSGQETQYF
TGTGCCAGCAGCTTAGCCCCTCCTTCTAGCGGCCAAGAGACCCAGTACTTC
>NA|TRBJ2-3|TRBV24-1|few
CATSDEVNTQYF
TGTGCCACCAGTGACGAGGTTAATACGCAGTATTTT
>TRBD2|TRBJ2-1|TRBV12-3/TRBV12-4|NA
CASRDSGSSYNEQFF
TGTGCCAGCAGGGATAGCGGGAGCTCCTACAATGAGCAGTTCTTC
>TRBD1|TRBJ2-7|TRBV10-3|few
CAIDKGQGDEQYF
TGTGCCATCGATAAGGGACAGGGGGACGAGCAGTACTTC
>NA|TRBJ2-2|TRBV7-2|NA
CASSLEGARVDGELFF
TGTGCCAGCAGCTTAGAAGGGGCGAGGGTCGACGGGGAGCTGTTTTTT
>TRBD1|TRBJ2-7|TRBV5-1|NA
CASSPGQGHYEQYF
TGCGCCAGCAGCCCTGGACAGGGTCACTACGAGCAGTACTTC
>NA|TRBJ1-2|TRBV12-3/TRBV12-4|NA
CASSLEGIYGYTF
TGTGCCAGCAGTTTAGAGGGAATCTATGGCTACACCTTC
>NA|TRBJ2-2|TRBV5-1|few
CASSLPRAGYTGELFF
TGCGCCAGCAGCCTTCCTCGAGCGGGTTACACCGGGGAGCTGTTTTTT
>NA|TRBJ2-2|TRBV6-2/TRBV6-3|few
CASSYPGSTSGELFF
TGTGCCAGCAGTTACCCCGGGAGTACCTCCGGGGAGCTGTTTTTT
>NA|TRBJ2-2|TRBV5-5|NA
CASSLAPNTGELFF
TGTGCCAGCAGCTTGGCGCCAAACACCGGGGAGCTGTTTTTT
>NA|TRBJ1-3|TRBV9|few
CASSATVASGNTIYF
TGTGCCAGCAGTGCGACCGTAGCCTCTGGAAACACCATATATTTT
>NA|TRBJ2-3|TRBV4-2|NA
CASSQVRTEGHGDF
TGTGCCAGCAGCCAAGTTAGGACGGAGGGCCACGGGGATTTT
>TRBD2|TRBJ2-1|TRBV6-2/TRBV6-3|NA
CASSYSLADNEQFF
TGTGCCAGCAGTTACTCCCTAGCGGACAATGAGCAGTTCTTC
>NA|TRBJ2-2|TRBV6-6|few
CASSYFSGELFF
TGTGCCAGCAGTTACTTTTCTGGGGAGCTGTTTTTT
>NA|TRBJ1-2|TRBV4-1|NA
CASSQGGWGIGGYGYTF
TGCGCCAGCAGCCAAGGAGGGTGGGGTATTGGGGGCTATGGCTACACCTTC
>NA|TRBJ2-5|TRBV4-2|few
CASSRGGGVETQYF
TGTGCCAGCAGCCGCGGAGGGGGCGTGGAGACCCAGTACTTC
>NA|TRBJ1-1|TRBV12-3/TRBV12-4|few
CASSSSPGTGTEAFF
TGTGCCAGCAGTTCAAGCCCGGGAACTGGCACTGAAGCTTTCTTT
>NA|TRBJ1-1|TRBV5-1|NA
CASYSEGPNTEAFF
TGCGCCAGCTACTCGGAGGGTCCGAACACTGAAGCTTTCTTT
>NA|TRBJ1-5|TRBV20-1|NA
CSARGGPFNQPQHF
TGCAGTGCTAGAGGGGGACCTTTCAATCAGCCCCAGCATTTT
>NA|TRBJ2-2|TRBV5-1|many
CASSLVMSGNTGELFF
TGCGCCAGCAGCTTGGTGATGTCCGGCAACACCGGGGAGCTGTTTTTT
>NA|TRBJ1-2|TRBV18|few
CASSPPLIKTVSGGYTF
TGTGCCAGCTCACCACCCCTAATCAAAACAGTGTCAGGCGGCTACACCTTC
>NA|TRBJ1-3|TRBV29-1|NA
CSVEDRGRRVSGNTIYF
TGCAGCGTTGAAGATCGGGGCAGGAGGGTCTCTGGAAACACCATATATTTT
>TRBD2|TRBJ2-5|TRBV9|few
CASSVDQGLAQETQYF
TGTGCCAGCAGCGTAGACCAGGGACTAGCGCAGGAGACCCAGTACTTC
>TRBD1|TRBJ1-2|TRBV6-6|few
CASRLTGGDYGYTF
TGTGCCAGCAGACTGACAGGGGGGGACTATGGCTACACCTTC
>NA|TRBJ2-1|TRBV7-6|NA
CASSLEVAGYNEQFF
TGTGCCAGCAGCTTAGAGGTTGCTGGGTACAATGAGCAGTTCTTC
>NA|TRBJ1-6|TRBV20-1|NA
CSARTFPQSGNSPLHF
TGCAGTGCTAGAACGTTTCCACAGTCGGGTAATTCACCCCTCCACTTT
>NA|TRBJ2-2|TRBV2|NA
CASSEESLGTGELFF
TGTGCCAGCAGTGAAGAGTCGTTGGGGACCGGGGAGCTGTTTTTT
>NA|TRBJ2-7|TRBV12-3/TRBV12-4|many
CTRRGDYEQYF
TGTACTCGACGGGGAGACTACGAGCAGTACTTC
>NA|TRBJ2-7|TRBV30|NA
CAFQGTSSSYEQYF
TGTGCCTTCCAAGGGACATCGTCTTCCTACGAGCAGTACTTC
>TRBD1|TRBJ1-2|TRBV11-2|NA
CASSSIQGRYYGYTF
TGTGCCAGCAGCTCTATACAGGGGAGGTACTATGGCTACACCTTC
>TRBD1|TRBJ2-7|TRBV6-2/TRBV6-3|NA
CASSSRDRGREQYF
TGTGCCAGCAGCTCCCGGGACAGGGGGCGCGAGCAGTACTTC
>NA|TRBJ2-3|TRBV5-1|NA
CASRPGVNTDTQYF
TGCGCCAGCAGGCCAGGGGTCAACACAGATACGCAGTATTTT
>TRBD2|TRBJ2-1|TRBV29-1|few
CSVPRGLDSYNEQFF
TGCAGCGTTCCTCGGGGACTAGACTCCTACAATGAGCAGTTCTTC
>NA|TRBJ2-1|TRBV7-6|NA
CASSLGQGNHNEQFF
TGTGCCAGCAGCTTAGGGCAGGGAAACCACAATGAGCAGTTCTTC
>NA|TRBJ2-1|TRBV14|NA
CASSQEGSYNEQFF
TGTGCCAGCAGCCAAGAGGGCAGTTACAATGAGCAGTTCTTC
>NA|TRBJ2-1|TRBV4-1|NA
CASSQVGDKEQFF
TGCGCCAGCAGCCAAGTAGGAGATAAGGAGCAGTTCTTC
>NA|TRBJ1-5|TRBV25-1|once
CASNRENQPQHF
TGTGCCAGTAACAGGGAGAACCAGCCCCAGCATTTT
>NA|TRBJ1-2|TRBV2|few
CASSQDRMIYGYTF
TGTGCCAGCAGCCAAGACAGGATGATATATGGCTACACCTTC
>TRBD2|TRBJ2-7|TRBV20-1|NA
CSGRGSGMYEQYF
TGCAGTGGACGCGGGAGCGGTATGTACGAGCAGTACTTC
>NA|TRBJ2-7|TRBV5-1|NA
CASSLGTVPYEQYF
TGCGCCAGCAGCTTGGGGACAGTCCCCTACGAGCAGTACTTC
>TRBD1|TRBJ2-1|TRBV9|few
CASSEQGPEQFF
TGTGCCAGCAGCGAACAGGGGCCTGAGCAGTTCTTC
>NA|TRBJ2-1|TRBV5-1|few
CASSESIGNNEQFF
TGCGCCAGCAGTGAGTCGATTGGCAACAATGAGCAGTTCTTC
>TRBD2|TRBJ2-1|TRBV24-1|few
CATSDLSGRDYNEQFF
TGTGCCACCAGTGACCTTAGCGGGAGGGACTACAATGAGCAGTTCTTC
>NA|TRBJ1-5|TRBV3-1|NA
CASSGAYSNQPQHF
TGTGCCAGCAGCGGGGCCTATAGCAATCAGCCCCAGCATTTT
>NA|TRBJ2-5|TRBV7-8|many
CASSPRGRSRETQYF
TGTGCCAGCAGCCCCCGAGGACGGTCGCGAGAGACCCAGTACTTC
>TRBD2|TRBJ2-1|TRBV4-3|NA
CASSQRDLAGANEQFF
TGCGCCAGCAGCCAACGCGACCTAGCGGGAGCCAATGAGCAGTTCTTC
>NA|TRBJ2-7|TRBV7-9|few
CASSPLDDEQYF
TGTGCCAGCAGCCCACTTGACGACGAGCAGTACTTC
>TRBD2|TRBJ2-2|TRBV7-9|few
CASSHNSGRTNTGELFF
TGTGCCAGCAGCCATAATAGCGGGAGGACGAACACCGGGGAGCTGTTTTTT